This T cell receptor (beta chain) comes out of a study of low-dose radiotherapy and immunotherapy resistance in tumors. Study overall: Cohort 1 patients were irradiated with 0.5 Gy fractions every 2 weeks to 6.5 Gy total. Patients' oral aspirin dose was 300 mg daily across four cycles from cycle 1 day 1. Cohort 2 patients were irradiated with 1 Gy every two weeks, reaching 13 Gy over 26 weeks.

cDNA synthesis used a TRAV/TRBV-specific primer set for both chains. PCR amplification of the TCRs was performed with Phusion for 20 PCR cycles, and it relied on a constant-region primer together with a V-primer adapter. With in vitro transcription, the isolated mRNA was amplified. TCRdb reanalysed the reads using MiXCR and keeps one entry per CDR3 protein. There are roughly 8,300 distinct CDR3 sequences in the sample; 61% occur only once, and 8% to 9.5% lies in the top ten. The V end lost 5 bases, the J end lost 3 bases, and 7 bases lay between the germline ends. Per germline, CDR1 MDHEN and CDR2 SYDVKM. The CDR3 loop spans 12 amino acids.

The V gene is TRBV28, the J gene TRBJ1-2; the D is unclear. This TCR was recovered from a human donor with advanced metastatic prostate, ovarian, gallbladder or colorectal cancer (not recorded which). This table probably holds off-target reads from a library built for another chain. CDR3 amino acids: CASSEPHYGYTF. For the CDR3, the DNA is TGTGCCAGCAGTGAGCCTCACTATGGCTACACCTTC.